Listed below are T cell receptor beta chains from one sample, sequenced in a study of control samples from healthy donors and cancer patients. Some clones are missing from TCRdb's copy, which holds only in-frame ones; the method was immunoSEQ multiplex PCR. This sample yields more than 70,000 clones, of which approximately 89% are seen a single time; around 19% belongs to the top ten. Sequencing was carried out using PBMCs. The receptors here all came from a man in his sixties with lung cancer. Each CDR3 is given with its conserved first and last residue. Each record gives: CDR3 DNA, CDR3 protein, V gene, D gene, CDR3 length, clone size, J gene. D genes are given only for firm matches. Size values are once, few and many counts, or a class for expanded clones, and some rows have none.

TGTGCCAGCGGTCCCCAAAACTATGGCTACACCTTC	CASGPQNYGYTF	TRBV7-9	NA	12	many	TRBJ1-2
TGCGCCAGCAGCTTGATGGCAGGGCCCTACGAGCAGTACTTC	CASSLMAGPYEQYF	TRBV5-1	NA	14	few	TRBJ2-7
TGTGCCAGCAGTGAGCCGGGACGGCCGTTCTCTGGGGCCAACGTCCTGACTTTC	CASSEPGRPFSGANVLTF	TRBV6-1	NA	18	NA	TRBJ2-6
TGCGCCAGCAGTGTGGGACCCCTGGATACGCAGTATTTT	CASSVGPLDTQYF	TRBV10-1	NA	13	NA	TRBJ2-3
TGTGCCAGCAGTGAAGCTCCACTGGCTAGCACAGATACGCAGTATTTT	CASSEAPLASTDTQYF	TRBV2	NA	16	once	TRBJ2-3
TGTGCCAGCAGCCTTTATAGCGGGGTCACCGGGGAGCTGTTTTTT	CASSLYSGVTGELFF	TRBV14	TRBD2	15	NA	TRBJ2-2
TGTGCCAGCAGCCAAGATGGCTTCAAAGCGGGGGGGCTGCGCACAGATACGCAGTATTTT	CASSQDGFKAGGLRTDTQYF	TRBV14	TRBD2	20	once	TRBJ2-3
TGTGCCAGCAGCGTACAGGGAGGGGGTCTGAACACTGAAGCTTTCTTT	CASSVQGGGLNTEAFF	TRBV9	NA	16	NA	TRBJ1-1
TGTGCCCTCTCGCGGGGGGGATTATATGGCTACACCTTC	CALSRGGLYGYTF	TRBV30	NA	13	NA	TRBJ1-2
TGTGCCAGTAGTTCTCCGACGAACACTGAAGCTTTCTTT	CASSSPTNTEAFF	TRBV19	NA	13	NA	TRBJ1-1
TGTGCCAGCAGCCTTGGTGGAGGCCCGAGAGAGACCCAGTACTTC	CASSLGGGPRETQYF	TRBV3-1/TRBV3-2	NA	15	NA	TRBJ2-5
TGTGCCAGCAGCTTAGCAACAGTGAACACTGAAGCTTTCTTT	CASSLATVNTEAFF	TRBV7-2	NA	14	NA	TRBJ1-1
TGTGCTAGTGGTGCCCAGACAGGGGTGAAGAATTCACCCCTCCACTTT	CASGAQTGVKNSPLHF	TRBV12-5	TRBD1	16	NA	TRBJ1-6
TGTGCCAGCATGAAATACAATGAGCAGTTCTTC	CASMKYNEQFF	TRBV7-9	NA	11	NA	TRBJ2-1
TGCGCCAGCAGCTTGGTCCTTCAGGGACAAGAGACCCAGTACTTC	CASSLVLQGQETQYF	TRBV5-1	NA	15	NA	TRBJ2-5
TGTGCCAGCAGCCCTTCAGGGGTTCCACAGCCCCAGCATTTT	CASSPSGVPQPQHF	TRBV9	NA	14	NA	TRBJ1-5
TGCGCCAGTTCAGGGGGCCCGAATGAAAAACTGTTTTTT	CASSGGPNEKLFF	TRBV5-1	TRBD1	13	NA	TRBJ1-4
TGTGCCAGCAGCCCTCAGGGGGCCAATCAGCCCCAGCATTTT	CASSPQGANQPQHF	TRBV7-6	TRBD1	14	NA	TRBJ1-5
TGTGCCATCAGGCTAAAAGAGACCCAGTACTTC	CAIRLKETQYF	TRBV10-3	NA	11	NA	TRBJ2-5